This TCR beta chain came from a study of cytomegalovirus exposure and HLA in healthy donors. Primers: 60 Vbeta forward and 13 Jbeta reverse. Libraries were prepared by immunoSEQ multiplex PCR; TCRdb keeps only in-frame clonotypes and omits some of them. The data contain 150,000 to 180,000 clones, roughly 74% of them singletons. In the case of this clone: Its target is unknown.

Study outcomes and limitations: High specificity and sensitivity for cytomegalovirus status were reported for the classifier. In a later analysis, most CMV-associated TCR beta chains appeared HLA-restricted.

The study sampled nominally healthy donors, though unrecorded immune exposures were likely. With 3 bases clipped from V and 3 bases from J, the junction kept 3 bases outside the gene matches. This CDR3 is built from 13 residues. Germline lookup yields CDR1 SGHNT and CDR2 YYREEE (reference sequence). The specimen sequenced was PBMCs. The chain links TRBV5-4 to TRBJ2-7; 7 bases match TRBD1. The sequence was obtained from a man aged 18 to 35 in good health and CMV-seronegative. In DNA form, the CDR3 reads TGTGCCAGCAGCTACGACAGGGTCTACGAGCAGTACGTC. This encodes CASSYDRVYEQYV.